The present T cell receptor (beta chain) was sequenced within a study of OX40 agonist ivuxolimab in advanced cancers. Study at large: Among those treated, three patients had partial responses, one with hepatocellular carcinoma and two with cutaneous melanoma.

Profiled with immunoSEQ multiplex PCR; TCRdb holds only in-frame clones, not every one. Of approximately 80,000 clones in the sample, around 87% are singletons; the top ten hold roughly 0.25%. General study results and limits: Relative to CD4+ cells, CD8+ T cells on average had more expanded clones. Expansion of clones was among the lowest in partial responders at 0.1-3.0 mg/kg.

On this clone: What it recognizes is unknown.

The sequenced sample was CD4+ or CD8+ T cells sorted from blood, obtained in a trial of the OX40 agonist ivuxolimab. This receptor was identified in an adult with an advanced solid tumor such as melanoma, head and neck, liver or kidney cancer.

The CDR3 sequence: CASSERESTGYSNQPQHF. The CDR3 nucleotides read TGTGCCAGCAGTGAAAGGGAGTCGACAGGATATAGCAATCAGCCCCAGCATTTT. The chain combines TRBV2 with TRBJ1-5; possibly TRBD1 for D (6 bases). Germline CDR1 reads SNHLY; CDR2 reads FYNNEI. The V end was cut by 2 bases, the J end by 0 bases, with 17 bases between. This CDR3 spans 18 amino acids.